This section outlines one T cell receptor (beta chain) sequence together with its context. Its antigen is still unknown. At one end, the junction sequence differs from germline, possibly due to a read error. Library preparation used the immunoSEQ multiplex PCR assay. TCRdb re-hosts the immuneACCESS table, in-frame sequences only. Its copies lack some clones; in the studies checked, an unresolved V gene accounts for under half of them, and the cause for the rest is not known. Counted in this sample were tens of thousands of clones; roughly 89% of them appeared once. The ten biggest clones cover 9.8% of the sample. Based on the germline V gene (reference sequence), the CDR1 and CDR2 sequences are SEHNR and FQNEAQ. The CDR3, cysteine through phenylalanine, is 15 amino acids long. The CDR3 DNA has 45 bases and is translated from base 1. This entry belongs to a study of preoperative IRX-2 immunotherapy in early breast cancer (dated by TCRdb to between 2018 and 2021).

The sample's treatment or condition label is to be understood as: preoperative locoregional IRX-2 cytokine immunotherapy. The samples were obtained from a phase Ib study in which preoperative, locoregional IRX-2 cytokine immunotherapy intended to prime immune responses was tested. Patients with early-stage breast cancer who were given IRX-2 before surgery served as donors. The sequence joins TRBV7-9 to TRBJ2-1, and TRBD1 aligns with 7 junction nucleotides. This material was obtained from a patient treated with IRX-2 immunotherapy. The TCR sequence derives from a human donor with breast cancer. The sequence in DNA is TGTACCAGCAGCGGACAGGAGAGCTCCTACAATGAGCAGTTCTTC. This gives the protein CTSSGQESSYNEQFF.